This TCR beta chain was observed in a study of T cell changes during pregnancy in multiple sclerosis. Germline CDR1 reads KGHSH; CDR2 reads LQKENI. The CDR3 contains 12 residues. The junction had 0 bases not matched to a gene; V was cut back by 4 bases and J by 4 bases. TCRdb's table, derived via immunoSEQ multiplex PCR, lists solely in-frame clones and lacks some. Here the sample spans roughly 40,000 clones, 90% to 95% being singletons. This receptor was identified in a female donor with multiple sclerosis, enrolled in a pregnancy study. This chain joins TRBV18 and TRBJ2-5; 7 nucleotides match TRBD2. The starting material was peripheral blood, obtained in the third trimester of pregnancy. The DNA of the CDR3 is TGTGCCAGCTCACGCGGGGGAGAGACCCAGTACTTC. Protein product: CASSRGGETQYF.